This is a list of T cell receptor beta chains from one sample in a study of T cells in Graves' hyperthyroidism and ophthalmopathy. TCRdb passed the multiplex PCR reads through MiXCR, listing each CDR3 protein once. Of under 450,000 distinct CDR3 sequences detected, approximately 18% appear once; the ten largest clones hold 30% to 35%. The source material was blood. Receptors originate from a woman in her twenties or thirties with Graves' hyperthyroidism that later progressed to Graves' ophthalmopathy. CDR3s include the opening cysteine and the closing phenylalanine or tryptophan. Fields, in order: J gene, clone size, D gene, V gene, CDR3 protein, CDR3 DNA. The D gene is left open where the match is weak. Expanded clones are given a class, and other clones once, few, many or no size at all.

TRBJ2-3	NA	NA	TRBV12-3/TRBV12-4	CASTLQSTDTQYF	TGTGCCAGCACCTTGCAGAGCACAGATACGCAGTATTTT
TRBJ1-6	NA	TRBD1	TRBV9	CASSVKGQGLTPLHF	TGTGCCAGCAGCGTTAAGGGACAGGGGCTAACACCCCTCCACTTT
TRBJ2-2	NA	NA	TRBV20-1	CSARDWGEKRGTGELFF	TGCAGTGCTAGAGATTGGGGGGAGAAGAGGGGTACCGGGGAGCTGTTTTTT
TRBJ2-3	many	NA	TRBV30	CAWTYRSYESTDTQYF	TGTGCCTGGACATATAGGAGCTACGAGAGCACAGATACGCAGTATTTT
TRBJ2-1	many	NA	TRBV27	CASSLPPLNEQFF	TGTGCCAGCAGTTTACCTCCCCTTAATGAGCAGTTCTTC
TRBJ1-5	NA	NA	TRBV19	CASSIAGGPQPQHF	TGTGCCAGTAGTATAGCTGGGGGGCCTCAGCCCCAGCATTTT
TRBJ2-5	many	TRBD2	TRBV5-1	CASSLGRGASETQYF	TGCGCCAGCAGCTTGGGGCGGGGGGCTTCAGAGACCCAGTACTTC
TRBJ2-1	once	NA	TRBV28	CASGLGEPYNEQFF	TGTGCCAGCGGCCTGGGAGAACCTTACAATGAGCAGTTCTTC
TRBJ1-1	many	TRBD1	TRBV28	CASSSSGTGLTEAFF	TGTGCCAGCAGTTCTTCCGGGACAGGGTTGACTGAAGCTTTCTTT
TRBJ1-1	NA	NA	TRBV11-2	CASRFGIEAFF	TGTGCCAGCAGATTTGGTATTGAAGCTTTCTTT
TRBJ2-1	NA	TRBD2	TRBV7-9	CASSLLTPGGPVDEQFF	TGTGCCAGCAGCTTATTAACCCCGGGAGGGCCTGTAGATGAGCAGTTCTTC
TRBJ2-1	many	TRBD1	TRBV28	CASSFLSGTGAYNEQFF	TGTGCCAGCAGTTTCCTGTCTGGGACAGGGGCTTACAATGAGCAGTTCTTC
TRBJ2-7	many	NA	TRBV27	CASSFLGGLPYEQYF	TGTGCCAGCAGTTTCCTTGGGGGGTTGCCCTACGAGCAGTACTTC
TRBJ2-7	many	TRBD1	TRBV6-1	CASSKSSGQGKQYF	TGTGCCAGCAGTAAGTCCTCGGGACAGGGAAAGCAGTACTTC
TRBJ2-1	many	NA	TRBV28	CASSLFGGNEQFF	TGTGCCAGCAGTTTGTTTGGCGGCAATGAGCAGTTCTTC
TRBJ2-7	many	TRBD2	TRBV2	CASSVPAGGSEQYF	TGTGCCAGCAGTGTTCCAGCGGGAGGCTCCGAGCAGTACTTC
TRBJ2-3	many	NA	TRBV2	CASSDRASTDTQYF	TGTGCCAGCAGTGACAGGGCTAGCACAGATACGCAGTATTTT
TRBJ1-1	many	TRBD1	TRBV6-2/TRBV6-3	CASRKTGQGAAEAFF	TGTGCCAGCAGAAAAACCGGACAGGGGGCAGCTGAAGCTTTCTTT
TRBJ2-1	few	NA	TRBV6-1	CASSPPGRDEQFF	TGTGCCAGCAGCCCCCCCGGACGGGATGAGCAGTTCTTC
TRBJ2-5	many	NA	TRBV28	CASSTNREAKETQYF	TGTGCCAGCAGCACTAACAGGGAGGCCAAGGAGACCCAGTACTTC
TRBJ2-3	NA	TRBD1	TRBV7-9	CASSYDRALGTDTQYF	TGTGCCAGCAGCTATGACAGGGCCCTGGGCACAGATACGCAGTATTTT
TRBJ1-1	NA	TRBD1	TRBV4-1	CASSQRTGGADTEAFF	TGCGCCAGCAGCCAAAGGACAGGGGGCGCGGACACTGAAGCTTTCTTT
TRBJ1-2	NA	TRBD1	TRBV28	CASSLQLGQGAYGYTF	TGTGCCAGCAGCTTACAACTGGGACAGGGCGCCTATGGCTACACCTTC
TRBJ1-2	few	TRBD1	TRBV5-1	CASSAAGGRRGYTF	TGCGCCAGCAGCGCCGCAGGGGGACGGCGTGGCTACACCTTC
TRBJ2-7	NA	NA	TRBV19	CASAPGGEYEQYF	TGTGCCAGTGCCCCCGGGGGAGAGTACGAGCAGTACTTC
TRBJ2-1	NA	TRBD1	TRBV5-1	CASSPWDSQNYNEQFF	TGCGCCAGCAGCCCGTGGGACAGCCAAAACTACAATGAGCAGTTCTTC
TRBJ2-6	few	NA	TRBV4-1	CASSQFVSGANVLTF	TGCGCCAGCAGCCAATTTGTTTCTGGGGCCAACGTCCTGACTTTC
TRBJ2-2	NA	NA	TRBV5-5	CANSLAGVTGELFF	TGTGCCAACAGCTTGGCAGGGGTCACCGGGGAGCTGTTTTTT
TRBJ2-7	many	TRBD2	TRBV20-1	CSASGEGGHPEQYF	TGCAGTGCTAGTGGGGAGGGAGGGCACCCCGAGCAGTACTTC
TRBJ2-1	few	TRBD2	TRBV7-9	CASSLVPSGGANEQFF	TGTGCCAGCAGCTTAGTGCCCAGCGGGGGGGCAAATGAGCAGTTCTTC
TRBJ1-1	many	NA	TRBV24-1	CATSNSRGTEAFF	TGTGCCACCAGCAACTCCCGAGGCACTGAAGCTTTCTTT
TRBJ2-1	NA	TRBD2	TRBV4-1	CASSQFSGRANEQFF	TGCGCCAGCAGCCAATTTAGCGGGAGGGCCAATGAGCAGTTCTTC
TRBJ2-4	NA	TRBD2	TRBV29-1	CSVGTSGENIQYF	TGCAGCGTTGGAACTAGCGGCGAAAACATTCAGTACTTC
TRBJ2-7	many	TRBD1	TRBV28	CASSWDREKFYEQYF	TGTGCCAGCAGTTGGGACAGGGAGAAATTCTACGAGCAGTACTTC
TRBJ2-5	once	TRBD1	TRBV28	CASSAGTGKGETQYF	TGTGCCAGCAGCGCCGGGACAGGAAAGGGAGAGACCCAGTACTTC
TRBJ2-7	many	NA	TRBV2	CASHTPMGHSLGSSYEQYF	TGTGCCAGCCACACCCCAATGGGACACTCGTTAGGTTCCTCCTACGAGCAGTACTTC
TRBJ1-2	many	NA	TRBV7-9	CASSLSGQGRNYGYTF	TGTGCCAGCAGCTTATCGGGGCAGGGGCGGAACTATGGCTACACCTTC
TRBJ2-7	many	NA	TRBV30	CAWSVMEGEQYF	TGTGCCTGGAGTGTAATGGAGGGCGAGCAGTACTTC
TRBJ1-1	many	NA	TRBV12-3/TRBV12-4	CASSLGMNTEAFF	TGTGCCAGCAGTTTAGGGATGAACACTGAAGCTTTCTTT
TRBJ2-1	many	NA	TRBV12-3/TRBV12-4	CASSLYRRSYNEQFF	TGTGCCAGCAGTTTGTACAGAAGGTCCTACAATGAGCAGTTCTTC
TRBJ1-5	NA	NA	TRBV7-2	CASSFMGGDQPQHF	TGTGCCAGCAGCTTTATGGGAGGGGATCAGCCCCAGCATTTT
TRBJ1-6	NA	TRBD1	TRBV6-1	CASSRDSMTYNSPLHF	TGTGCCAGCAGCCGGGACAGTATGACCTATAATTCACCCCTCCACTTT
TRBJ2-3	NA	TRBD2	TRBV6-1	CASSSGTSGSDTQYF	TGTGCCAGCAGCTCCGGGACTAGCGGGTCAGATACGCAGTATTTT
TRBJ1-4	many	NA	TRBV12-3/TRBV12-4	CASGPTTNEKLFF	TGTGCCAGCGGCCCCACAACTAATGAAAAACTGTTTTTT
TRBJ2-3	many	NA	TRBV19	CASSQEGGIGTDTQYF	TGTGCCAGTAGTCAAGAAGGTGGGATTGGCACAGATACGCAGTATTTT
TRBJ2-4	NA	NA	TRBV3-1	CASSPEGVLNIQYF	TGTGCCAGCAGCCCCGAAGGAGTGTTAAACATTCAGTACTTC